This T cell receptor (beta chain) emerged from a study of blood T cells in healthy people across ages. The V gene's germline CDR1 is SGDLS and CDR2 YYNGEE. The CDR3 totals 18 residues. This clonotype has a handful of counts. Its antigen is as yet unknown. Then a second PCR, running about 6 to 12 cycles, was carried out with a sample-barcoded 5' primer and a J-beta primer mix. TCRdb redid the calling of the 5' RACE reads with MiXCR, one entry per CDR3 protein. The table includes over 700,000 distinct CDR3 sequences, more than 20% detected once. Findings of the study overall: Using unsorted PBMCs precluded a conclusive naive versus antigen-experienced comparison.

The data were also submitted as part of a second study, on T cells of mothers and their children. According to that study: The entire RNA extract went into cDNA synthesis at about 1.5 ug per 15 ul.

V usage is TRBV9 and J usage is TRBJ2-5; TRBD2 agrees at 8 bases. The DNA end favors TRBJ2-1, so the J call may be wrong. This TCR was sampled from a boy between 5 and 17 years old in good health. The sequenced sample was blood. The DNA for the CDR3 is TGTGCCAGCAGCGTAGAGGGCGATGGCGGGAGGCGGTACAATGAGCAGTTCTTC. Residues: CASSVEGDGGRRYNEQFF.